These 11 T cell receptor beta chains were all obtained from the same sample, sequenced in a study of blood T cells in healthy people across ages. It was with a sample-barcoded 5' primer and a J-beta primer mix that a second PCR of roughly 6 to 12 cycles was run. TCRdb analysed the 5' RACE reads with MiXCR anew, one entry per CDR3 protein. This sample has 790,000 or so distinct CDR3 sequences, with more than 55% found just once. The sequenced sample was blood. The receptor set was obtained from a man between 35 and 55 years old in good health.

Only a few counts were recorded for this clonotype. The chain has TRBV29-1 and TRBJ2-1; TRBD1 matches 10 bases. Trimming took 5 bases from V and 5 from J; bases not matched to a gene: 6. CDR3 length equals 14 residues. Germline CDR1 reads SQVTM; CDR2 reads ANQGSEA. The CDR3 sequence is CSVRGQGSDNEQFF. The CDR3 DNA reads TGCAGCGTTCGGGGACAGGGGTCGGACAATGAGCAGTTCTTC.

This clonotype was counted between two and nine times. The V call is TRBV5-1, the J call TRBJ2-5; D call uncertain. The ends were cut back, 1 base at V and 3 bases at J, with 7 bases in the middle. CDR1 SGHRS and CDR2 YFSETQ come from the germline V gene. The CDR3 extends over 13 amino acids. This chain's CDR3 is CASSLLVKETQYF. DNA of the CDR3: TGCGCCAGCAGCTTGCTGGTGAAAGAGACCCAGTACTTC.

The chain combines TRBV28 with TRBJ2-7; 11 bases align to TRBD1. The CDR3 spans 18 residues. The ends lost 6 bases at V and 1 base at J; junction bases unmatched: 14. CDR1 MDHEN and CDR2 SYDVKM come from the germline V gene. The CDR3 bases are TGTGCCAGCAGCTCTCTACCTGGGGGGACAGGGGGATCCTACGAGCAGTACTTC. This translates into CASSSLPGGTGGSYEQYF.

The sample holds a few counts of this clonotype. CDR3 nucleotide sequence: TGTGCCAGCAGCTCTAAAGGGGACGGGACAGAAAGCACAGATACGCAGTATTTT. It codes for CASSSKGDGTESTDTQYF. The chain combines TRBV7-3 with TRBJ2-3; 7 positions match TRBD1. The CDR3 has 18 amino acids. Germline lookup yields CDR1 SGHTA and CDR2 FQGTGA. With 4 bases clipped from V and 0 bases from J, the junction kept 13 bases outside the gene matches.

This clonotype was counted a few times. The chain has TRBV20-1 and TRBJ2-3, with a tentative D call TRBD2 (6 bases). CDR1 is DFQATT, CDR2 SNEGSKA, per germline (reference sequence). This CDR3 is 14 amino acids long. Trimming cost V 6 bases and J 4 bases, with 17 bases left between them. The CDR3 region has the DNA TGCAGTGCGCCGGGAGTCTCACCCGCAGATACGCAGTATTTT. Translation: CSAPGVSPADTQYF.

This rearrangement joins TRBV28 to TRBJ1-6; possible D gene TRBD1, 6 bases. V shed 8 bases and J shed 8 bases, with 19 bases lying between them. This CDR3 region has 15 residues. The germline V gene has CDR1 MDHEN and CDR2 SYDVKM. CDR3 in DNA: TGTGCCAGCCATAAGGCGGTCGGGGGCTATTCACCCCTCCACTTT. It translates to CASHKAVGGYSPLHF.

The V call is TRBV6-5, the J call TRBJ2-2, with TRBD1 matching 7 bases. Germline V lookup: CDR1 MNHEY, CDR2 SVGAGI. CDR3 length equals 14 residues. V gave up 7 bases and J gave up 4 bases; unmatched junction bases: 6. CDR3 sequence (DNA): TGTGCCAGCAAAGAGACAGGGTTCACCGGGGAGCTGTTTTTT. The encoded protein is CASKETGFTGELFF.

This clonotype showed up just a few times. This chain uses TRBV10-3 with TRBJ2-7; 10 nucleotides match TRBD1. The CDR3 runs 12 residues. Losses at the gene ends were 7 bases for V and 6 bases for J; bases not matched to a gene: 3. CDR1 is ENHRY and CDR2 is SYGVKD in the germline V gene. CDR3 DNA sequence: TGTGCCATCACCGGACAGGGGGGCGAGCAGTACTTC. Protein sequence: CAITGQGGEQYF.

The chain combines TRBV5-6 with TRBJ1-6; the D is unclear. CDR1 and CDR2 from the germline V gene are SGHDT and YYEEEE. The CDR3 is 15 residues long. Deletions cut 4 bases from V and 7 bases from J, with 15 bases between. Here the CDR3 reads CASSTSWERNSPLHF. Written as DNA, the CDR3 is TGTGCCAGCAGCACGTCGTGGGAAAGGAATTCACCCCTCCACTTT.

CDR3 region: CASGQDRGVYGYTF. CDR3 bases: TGCGCCAGCGGCCAGGACAGGGGTGTCTATGGCTACACCTTC. The chain has TRBV5-1 and TRBJ1-2; 9 bases fit TRBD1. CDR1 is SGHRS and CDR2 is YFSETQ in the germline V gene. This CDR3 has 14 amino acids. Unmatched junction bases numbered 8, after V lost 7 bases and J lost 4 bases. Together with reference TRBV5-1 and TRBJ1-2, the CDR3 gives the full variable domain: KAGVTQTPRYLIKTRGQQVTLSCSPISGHRSVSWYQQTPGQGLQFLFEYFSETQRNKGNFPGRFSGRQFSNSRSEMNVSTLELGDSALYLCASGQDRGVYGYTFGSGTRLTVV.

This clonotype was observed a few times. The chain links TRBV27 to TRBJ2-2; tentatively, D is TRBD2 (5 bases). V was cut by 5 bases and J by 9 bases, with 16 bases left in between. The germline V gene has CDR1 MNHEY and CDR2 SMNVEV (reference sequence). CDR3 length: 14 residues. The CDR3 region is CASSTREGSRELFF. In nucleotides, the CDR3 is TGTGCCAGCAGTACCCGGGAAGGTTCAAGGGAGCTGTTTTTT.